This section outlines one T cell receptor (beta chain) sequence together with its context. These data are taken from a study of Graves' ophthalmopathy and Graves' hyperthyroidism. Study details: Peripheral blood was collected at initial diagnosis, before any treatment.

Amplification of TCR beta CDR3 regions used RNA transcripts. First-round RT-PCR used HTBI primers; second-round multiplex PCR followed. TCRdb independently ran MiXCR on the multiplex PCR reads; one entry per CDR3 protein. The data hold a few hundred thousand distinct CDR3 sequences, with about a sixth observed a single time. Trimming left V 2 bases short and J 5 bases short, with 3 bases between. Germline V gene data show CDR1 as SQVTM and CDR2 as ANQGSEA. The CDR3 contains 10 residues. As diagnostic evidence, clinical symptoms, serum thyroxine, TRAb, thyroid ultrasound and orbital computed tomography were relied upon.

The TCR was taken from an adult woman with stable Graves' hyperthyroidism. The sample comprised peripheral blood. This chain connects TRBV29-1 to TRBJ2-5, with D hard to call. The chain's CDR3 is CSVESETQYF. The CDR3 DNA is TGCAGCGTTGAATCCGAGACCCAGTACTTC.